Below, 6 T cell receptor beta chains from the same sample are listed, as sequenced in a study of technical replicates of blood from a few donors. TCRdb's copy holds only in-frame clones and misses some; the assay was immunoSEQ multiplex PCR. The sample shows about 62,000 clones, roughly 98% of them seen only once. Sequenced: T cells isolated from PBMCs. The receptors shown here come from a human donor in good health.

CDR3 amino acids: CSVGIGQGVQNIQYF. CDR3 DNA: TGCAGCGTTGGAATTGGACAGGGGGTCCAAAACATTCAGTACTTC. The chain couples TRBV29-1 to TRBJ2-4, with 10 bases aligning to TRBD1. Germline V gives CDR1 SQVTM, CDR2 ANQGSEA. J was trimmed by 5 bases and V by 4 bases; bases with no gene match: 8. The CDR3 runs 15 residues. Based on the CDR3 plus reference TRBV29-1 and TRBJ2-4, the full variable domain is SAVISQKPSRDICQRGTSLTIQCQVDSQVTMMFWYRQQPGQSLTLIATANQGSEATYESGFVIDKFPISRPNLTFSTLTVSNMSPEDSSIYLCSVGIGQGVQNIQYFGAGTRLSVL.

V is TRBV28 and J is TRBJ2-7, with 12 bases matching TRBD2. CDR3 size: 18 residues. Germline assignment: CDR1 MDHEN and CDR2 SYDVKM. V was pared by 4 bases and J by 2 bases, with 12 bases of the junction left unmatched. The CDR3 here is CASSWGGLASGRAYEQYF. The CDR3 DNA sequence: TGTGCCAGCAGTTGGGGCGGCTTAGCTAGCGGGAGGGCCTACGAGCAGTACTTC.

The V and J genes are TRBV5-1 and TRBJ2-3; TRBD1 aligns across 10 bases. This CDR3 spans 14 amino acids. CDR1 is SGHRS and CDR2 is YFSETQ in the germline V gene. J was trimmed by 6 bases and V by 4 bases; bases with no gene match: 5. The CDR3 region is CASSPGQGVDTQYF. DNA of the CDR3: TGCGCCAGCAGCCCTGGACAGGGGGTGGATACGCAGTATTTT. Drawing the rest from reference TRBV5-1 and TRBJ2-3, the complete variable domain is KAGVTQTPRYLIKTRGQQVTLSCSPISGHRSVSWYQQTPGQGLQFLFEYFSETQRNKGNFPGRFSGRQFSNSRSEMNVSTLELGDSALYLCASSPGQGVDTQYFGPGTRLTVL.

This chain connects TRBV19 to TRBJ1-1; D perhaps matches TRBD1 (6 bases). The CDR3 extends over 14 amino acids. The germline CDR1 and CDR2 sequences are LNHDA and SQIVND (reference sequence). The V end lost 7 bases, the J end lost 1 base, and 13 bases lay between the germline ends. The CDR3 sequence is CASKRGMANTEAFF. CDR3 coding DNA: TGTGCCAGTAAGAGGGGGATGGCGAACACTGAAGCTTTCTTT.

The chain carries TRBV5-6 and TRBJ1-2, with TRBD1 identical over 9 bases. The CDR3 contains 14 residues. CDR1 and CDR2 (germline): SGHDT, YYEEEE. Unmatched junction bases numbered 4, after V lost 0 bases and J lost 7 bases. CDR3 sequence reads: CASSLGTGVGGYTF. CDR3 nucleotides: TGTGCCAGCAGCTTGGGGACAGGGGTAGGTGGCTACACCTTC.

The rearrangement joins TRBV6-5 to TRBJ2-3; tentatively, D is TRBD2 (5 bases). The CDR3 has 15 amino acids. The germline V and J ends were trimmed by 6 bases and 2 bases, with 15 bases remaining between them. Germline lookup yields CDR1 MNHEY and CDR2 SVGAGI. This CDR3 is CASRRTSGYTDTQYF. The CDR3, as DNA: TGTGCCAGCAGACGGACTTCGGGTTACACAGATACGCAGTATTTT.